Each of the 7 T cell receptor beta chains below was sequenced from the same sample in a study of blood T cells in healthy people across ages. Together with a sample-barcoded 5' primer, a J-beta primer mix was included in a second PCR lasting roughly 6 to 12 cycles. TCRdb re-called the 5' RACE reads through MiXCR, storing one row per CDR3 protein. The data show around 970,000 distinct CDR3 sequences, roughly 47% seen once. Sample: blood. The receptors derive from a woman aged 55-70 years in good health.

This clonotype has just a few counts. The V gene is TRBV7-2, the J gene TRBJ1-2; TRBD1 aligns across 7 bases. The J segment lost 5 bases and the V segment lost 5 bases, leaving 8 bases of the junction unmatched. Per the germline V gene, CDR1 is SGHTA and CDR2 is FQGNSA. The CDR3 has 14 residues. CDR3 nucleotide sequence: TGTGCCAGCAGCGCGCAACAGGGGTGGTATGGCTACACCTTC. Its translation: CASSAQQGWYGYTF.

This chain connects TRBV11-2 to TRBJ1-2; D is perhaps TRBD1 (6 bases). The CDR3 loop spans 16 amino acids. Germline CDR1 and CDR2: SGHAT and FQNNGV. Trimming pared 4 bases from V and 6 bases from J, leaving 21 bases between. The CDR3 protein is CASSSHRDILGDGYTF. The CDR3 bases are TGTGCCAGCAGCTCACACCGGGACATCTTAGGCGATGGCTACACCTTC. Based on the CDR3 plus reference TRBV11-2 and TRBJ1-2, the full variable domain is EAGVAQSPRYKIIEKRQSVAFWCNPISGHATLYWYQQILGQGPKLLIQFQNNGVVDDSQLPKDRFSAERLKGVDSTLKIQPAKLEDSAVYLCASSSHRDILGDGYTFGSGTRLTVV.

A few counts support this clonotype. One junction end does not reproduce the germline sequence, and a read error may be involved. The J gene is TRBJ1-6, the V gene TRBV9; maybe TRBD1 (6 bases). Germline V CDR1 and CDR2: SGDLS, YYNGEE. The CDR3 extends over 14 amino acids. CDR3 loop: CASSVQGLGSPPHF. In DNA, the CDR3 is TGTGCCAGCAGCGTACAGGGGTTGGGCTCACCCCCCCACTTT.

The sample holds one count of this clonotype. This chain links TRBV3-1 with TRBJ2-1; D might be TRBD2 (6 bases). This CDR3 contains 17 residues. Germline CDR1 reads LGHDT; CDR2 reads YNNKEL (reference sequence). V lost 0 bases and J 4 bases, leaving 16 bases between the germline ends. The CDR3 protein is CASSQESGRGRYNEQFF. As DNA, the CDR3 is TGTGCCAGCAGCCAAGAGTCCGGGAGAGGTCGGTACAATGAGCAGTTCTTC.

The rearrangement links TRBV3-1 to TRBJ1-2; maybe TRBD1 (6 bases). The germline CDR1 and CDR2 sequences are LGHDT and YNNKEL (reference sequence). There are 18 residues in the CDR3. V gave up 1 base and J gave up 4 bases, with 22 bases separating them. CDR3 in amino acids: CASSQGRPGQWNPYGYTF. CDR3 DNA: TGTGCCAGCAGCCAAGGCCGACCCGGACAGTGGAATCCCTATGGCTACACCTTC. Together with reference TRBV3-1 and TRBJ1-2, the CDR3 gives the full variable domain: DTAVSQTPKYLVTQMGNDKSIKCEQNLGHDTMYWYKQDSKKFLKIMFSYNNKELIINETVPNRFSPKSPDKAHLNLHINSLELGDSAVYFCASSQGRPGQWNPYGYTFGSGTRLTVV.

V is TRBV6-5 and J is TRBJ2-1; maybe TRBD2 (5 bases). The CDR3 consists of 14 residues. V gave up 2 bases and J gave up 4 bases, with 9 bases separating them. Germline V gene lookup returns CDR1 MNHEY and CDR2 SVGAGI. The CDR3 nucleotides are TGTGCCAGCAGTTACGGTGGGGAGTACAATGAGCAGTTCTTC. Its translation is CASSYGGEYNEQFF.

The V and J genes are TRBV11-3 and TRBJ1-1; unclear D gene. This CDR3 is built from 14 residues. V dropped 3 bases and J dropped 2 bases, with 10 bases sitting between them. Germline CDR1 and CDR2: SGHNT and YENEEA. DNA for the CDR3: TGTGCCAGCAGCTTTGGGGAAGGTAACACTGAAGCTTTCTTT. This sequence encodes CASSFGEGNTEAFF.